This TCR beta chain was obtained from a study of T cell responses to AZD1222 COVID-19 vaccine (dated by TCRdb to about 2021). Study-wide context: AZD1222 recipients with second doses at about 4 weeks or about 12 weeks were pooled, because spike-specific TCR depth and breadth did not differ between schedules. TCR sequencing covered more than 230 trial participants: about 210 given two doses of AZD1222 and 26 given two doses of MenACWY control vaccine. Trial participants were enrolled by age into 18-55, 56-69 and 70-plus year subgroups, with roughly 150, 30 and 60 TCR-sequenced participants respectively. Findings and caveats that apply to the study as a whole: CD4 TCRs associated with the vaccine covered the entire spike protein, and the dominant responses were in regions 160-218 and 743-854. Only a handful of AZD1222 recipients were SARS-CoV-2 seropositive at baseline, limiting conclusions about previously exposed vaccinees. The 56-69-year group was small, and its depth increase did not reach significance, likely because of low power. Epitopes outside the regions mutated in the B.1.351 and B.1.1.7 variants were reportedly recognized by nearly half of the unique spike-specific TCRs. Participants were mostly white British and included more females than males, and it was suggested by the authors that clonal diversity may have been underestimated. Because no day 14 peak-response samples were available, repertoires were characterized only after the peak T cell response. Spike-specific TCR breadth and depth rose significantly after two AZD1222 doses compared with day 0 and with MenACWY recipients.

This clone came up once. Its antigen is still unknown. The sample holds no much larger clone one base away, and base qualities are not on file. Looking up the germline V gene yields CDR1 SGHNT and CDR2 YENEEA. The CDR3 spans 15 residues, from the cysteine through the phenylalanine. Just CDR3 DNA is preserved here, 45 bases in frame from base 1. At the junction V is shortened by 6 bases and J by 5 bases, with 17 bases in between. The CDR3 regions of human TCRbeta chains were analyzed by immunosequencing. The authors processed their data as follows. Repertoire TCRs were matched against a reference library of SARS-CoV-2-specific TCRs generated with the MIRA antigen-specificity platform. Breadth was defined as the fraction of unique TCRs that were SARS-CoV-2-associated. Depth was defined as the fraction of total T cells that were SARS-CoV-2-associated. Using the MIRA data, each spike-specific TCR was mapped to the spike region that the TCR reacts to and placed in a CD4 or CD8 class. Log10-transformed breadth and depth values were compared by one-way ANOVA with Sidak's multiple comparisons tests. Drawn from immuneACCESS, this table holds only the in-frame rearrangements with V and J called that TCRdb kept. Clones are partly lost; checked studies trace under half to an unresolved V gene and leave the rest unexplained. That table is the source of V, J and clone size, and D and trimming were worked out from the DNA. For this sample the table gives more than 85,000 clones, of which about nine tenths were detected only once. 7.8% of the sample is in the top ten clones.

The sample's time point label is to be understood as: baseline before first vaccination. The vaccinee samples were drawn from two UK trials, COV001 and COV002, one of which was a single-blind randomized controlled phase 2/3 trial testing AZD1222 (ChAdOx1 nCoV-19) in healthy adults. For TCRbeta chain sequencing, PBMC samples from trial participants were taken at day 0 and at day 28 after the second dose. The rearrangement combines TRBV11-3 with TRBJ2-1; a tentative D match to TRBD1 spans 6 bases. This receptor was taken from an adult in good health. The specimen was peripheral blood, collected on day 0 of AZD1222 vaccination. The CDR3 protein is CASSPRRGNNNEQFF. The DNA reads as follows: TGTGCCAGCAGTCCCCGCAGGGGCAATAACAATGAGCAGTTCTTC.